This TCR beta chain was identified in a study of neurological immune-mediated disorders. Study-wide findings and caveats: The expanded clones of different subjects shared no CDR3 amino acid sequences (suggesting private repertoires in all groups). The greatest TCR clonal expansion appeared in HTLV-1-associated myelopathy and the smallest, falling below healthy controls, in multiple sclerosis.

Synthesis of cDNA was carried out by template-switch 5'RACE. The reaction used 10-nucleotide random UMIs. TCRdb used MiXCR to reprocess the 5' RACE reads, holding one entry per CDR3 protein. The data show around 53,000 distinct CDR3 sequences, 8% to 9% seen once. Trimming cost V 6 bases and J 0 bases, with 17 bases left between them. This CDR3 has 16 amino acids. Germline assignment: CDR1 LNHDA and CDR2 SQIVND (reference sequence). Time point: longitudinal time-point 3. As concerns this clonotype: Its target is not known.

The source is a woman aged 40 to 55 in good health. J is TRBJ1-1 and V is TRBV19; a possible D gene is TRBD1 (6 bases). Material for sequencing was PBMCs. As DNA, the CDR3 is TGTGCCAGTAGCCCAAGACAGGTTTACATGAACACTGAAGCTTTCTTT. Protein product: CASSPRQVYMNTEAFF.